These 26 T cell receptor beta chains were all obtained from the same sample, sequenced in a study of shared clonotypes between healthy human individuals. The method was immunoSEQ multiplex PCR; TCRdb's version includes in-frame clones alone and lacks a portion of them. This table holds about 490,000 clones, approximately 79% found once. The sequencing input was PBMCs. The receptors derive from a woman in her thirties or forties in good health. Some clones in this sample may be carry-over from other donors' samples.

This clone appeared once. This chain links TRBV27 with TRBJ2-4; no firm D call. The germline V and J ends were trimmed by 8 bases and 6 bases, with 14 bases remaining between them. The CDR3 is 13 amino acids. CDR1 is MNHEY, CDR2 SMNVEV, per germline (reference sequence). The CDR3 protein is CASSVSALNIQYF. Here the CDR3 DNA reads TGTGCCAGCTCAGTGTCTGCATTAAACATTCAGTACTTC.

The V call is TRBV19, the J call TRBJ2-2; TRBD2 might be the D (6 bases). The CDR3 contains 14 residues. Germline V gene sequence: CDR1 LNHDA, CDR2 SQIVND (reference sequence). V was cut by 3 bases and J by 8 bases, with 13 bases left in between. DNA of the CDR3: TGTGCCAGTAGTATTGGGACTGCGAGTGGGGAGCTGTTTTTT. Its translation: CASSIGTASGELFF.

The chain uses TRBV7-9 and TRBJ2-1, with D unclear. V shed 0 bases and J shed 2 bases, with 8 bases lying between them. The CDR3 runs 15 residues. Germline V CDR1 and CDR2: SEHNR, FQNEAQ (reference sequence). The CDR3 protein is CASSLAENPYNEQFF. The CDR3, as DNA: TGTGCCAGCAGCTTAGCGGAGAACCCCTACAATGAGCAGTTCTTC.

The chain joins TRBV2 to TRBJ2-7; D may correspond to TRBD1 or TRBD2 (5 bases each). V lost 4 bases, J lost 0 bases, and 16 bases lay in between. Germline V gives CDR1 SNHLY, CDR2 FYNNEI. This CDR3 region has 16 residues. CDR3 loop: CASSAVVGDSSYEQYF. The CDR3 nucleotides are TGTGCCAGCAGTGCCGTGGTGGGAGACAGCTCCTACGAGCAGTACTTC.

The rearrangement joins TRBV10-1 to TRBJ2-7; D is unclear. Per the germline V gene, CDR1 is WNHNN and CDR2 is SYGVQD (reference sequence). The germline V and J ends were trimmed by 3 bases and 0 bases, with 9 bases remaining between them. CDR3 size: 14 residues. CDR3 residues: CASSDRRSSYEQYF. In DNA, the CDR3 is TGCGCCAGCAGTGACAGGCGGAGCTCCTACGAGCAGTACTTC.

The chain links TRBV29-1 to TRBJ1-1; TRBD1 matches at 7 bases. The germline CDR1 and CDR2 sequences are SQVTM and ANQGSEA. The CDR3 spans 12 residues. The junction had 4 bases not matched to a gene; V was cut back by 6 bases and J by 3 bases. The CDR3 sequence is CSVRRGHTEAFF. The CDR3 DNA reads TGCAGCGTGCGAAGGGGGCACACTGAAGCTTTCTTT.

The chain is built from TRBV28 and TRBJ2-5; 13 bases are a match to TRBD2. Germline trimming cut 5 bases from V and 3 bases from J; bases unmatched to any gene: 6. This CDR3 contains 16 residues. Germline loops: CDR1 MDHEN, CDR2 SYDVKM. CDR3 sequence: CASSPRGTSGEETQYF. The DNA of the CDR3 is TGTGCCAGCAGTCCCAGAGGGACTAGCGGGGAAGAGACCCAGTACTTC.

This CDR3 is CASSPRELQETQYF. DNA of the CDR3: TGTGCCAGCAGCCCCCGGGAACTCCAAGAGACCCAGTACTTC. The rearrangement uses TRBV11-2 and TRBJ2-5, with D perhaps matching TRBD2 (5 bases). The CDR3 has 14 residues. Trimming took off 5 bases at V and 1 base at J, with 11 bases between the two ends. The germline V gene encodes CDR1 SGHAT and CDR2 FQNNGV.

This clone has a handful of counts. The rearrangement uses TRBV5-1 and TRBJ1-2; 12 bases are a match to TRBD1. The germline gives CDR1 SGHRS, CDR2 YFSETQ. There are 15 residues in the CDR3. Germline trimming cut 4 bases from V and 7 bases from J; bases unmatched to any gene: 8. CDR3 in DNA: TGCGCCAGCAGCGCGACCGGGACAGGGGGCTCTGGCTACACCTTC. Its protein is CASSATGTGGSGYTF.

The chain recombines TRBV2 with TRBJ2-1; 7 bases line up with TRBD2. Per germline, CDR1 SNHLY and CDR2 FYNNEI. The CDR3 is 17 residues long. The trim removed 0 bases at V and 0 bases at J, leaving 5 bases unmatched. The DNA for the CDR3 is TGTGCCAGCAGTGAAGCGGAAAGGACTAGCTCCTACAATGAGCAGTTCTTC. Translating gives CASSEAERTSSYNEQFF.

This clone has more than one count but fewer than ten. V is TRBV19 and J is TRBJ2-7, with 14 bases matching TRBD2. This CDR3 is 18 amino acids long. In germline, CDR1 is LNHDA, CDR2 SQIVND (reference sequence). Germline trimming cut 5 bases from V and 0 bases from J; bases unmatched to any gene: 9. DNA of the CDR3: TGTGCCAGTAGTCGGACTAGCGGGAGGACCTTCGGCTCCTACGAGCAGTACTTC. Translating it yields CASSRTSGRTFGSYEQYF.

This clone has a handful of counts. The rearrangement uses TRBV30 and TRBJ1-6, with D tentatively TRBD1 (6 bases). The CDR3 has 13 residues. CDR1 and CDR2 (germline): GTSNPN, SVGIG (reference sequence). Between the trimmed V and J ends, which lost 3 bases and 10 bases, there was a span of 13 bases. The CDR3 spells CAWRGGGQSPLHF. The DNA for the CDR3 is TGTGCCTGGAGGGGCGGGGGGCAGTCACCCCTCCACTTT. The variable domain in full, completed from reference TRBV30 and TRBJ1-6, reads SQTIHQWPATLVQPVGSPLSLECTVEGTSNPNLYWYRQAAGRGLQLLFYSVGIGQISSEVPQNLSASRPQDRQFILSSKKLLLSDSGFYLCAWRGGGQSPLHFGNGTRLTVT.

The V call is TRBV19, the J call TRBJ1-2; weak D call: TRBD1 (5 bases). Trimming took off 4 bases at V and 2 bases at J, with 17 bases between the two ends. CDR1 LNHDA and CDR2 SQIVND come from the germline V gene (reference sequence). CDR3 length: 16 residues. CDR3 bases: TGTGCCAGTAGTACCCGGACAAATTATATCAACTATGGCTACACCTTC. Encoded protein: CASSTRTNYINYGYTF.

The chain couples TRBV30 to TRBJ2-5; TRBD1 matches 7 bases. The V gene's germline CDR1 is GTSNPN and CDR2 SVGIG (reference sequence). This CDR3 spans 13 amino acids. V lost 0 bases to trimming and J lost 7 bases; unmatched junction nucleotides: 5. The CDR3 region has the DNA TGTGCCTGGAGTGTAGGACAGGCGGGGACCCAGTACTTC. This sequence encodes CAWSVGQAGTQYF.

The genes are TRBV11-3 and TRBJ1-1, with 9 bases lining up with TRBD1. The V gene's germline CDR1 is SGHNT and CDR2 YENEEA. CDR3 length equals 18 residues. J lost 0 bases, V lost 1 base, and 9 bases had no gene match. CDR3 DNA: TGTGCCAGCAGCTTAGGCCCCTCGACAGGGGGGATGAACACTGAAGCTTTCTTT. This sequence encodes CASSLGPSTGGMNTEAFF.

V is TRBV4-3 and J is TRBJ2-7, with TRBD2 matching 9 bases. V shed 1 base, J shed 4 bases, and the junction held 5 bases outside the gene matches. The CDR3 has 15 amino acids. CDR1 is LGHNA, CDR2 YSLEER, per germline. DNA for the CDR3: TGCGCCAGCAGCCAAGGTGGACTAGCGAGATACGAGCAGTACTTC. Residues: CASSQGGLARYEQYF.

The V and J genes are TRBV14 and TRBJ1-2, with 9 nucleotides matching TRBD1. Losses at the gene ends were 3 bases for V and 1 base for J; bases not matched to a gene: 3. CDR1 is SGHDN, CDR2 FVKESK, per germline. The CDR3 length is 15 residues. CDR3 protein: CASSHRDRVNYGYTF. In DNA form, the CDR3 reads TGTGCCAGCAGCCATCGGGACAGGGTTAACTATGGCTACACCTTC.

This chain connects TRBV5-6 to TRBJ1-2; a weak D match, TRBD1 (6 bases). The CDR3 contains 13 residues. V lost 2 bases, J lost 6 bases, and 11 bases lay in between. CDR1 and CDR2 from the germline V gene are SGHDT and YYEEEE. CDR3 sequence (DNA): TGTGCCAGCAGCTTACAGGGAACTAATGGCTACACCTTC. Translating gives CASSLQGTNGYTF.

CDR3 bases: TGCGCCAGCAGCCAACAACCTCCCAGGGGAGCGAGTACCTACAATGAGCAGTTCTTC. Translated: CASSQQPPRGASTYNEQFF. The chain is built from TRBV4-3 and TRBJ2-1, with D possibly being TRBD1 (6 bases). This CDR3 contains 19 residues. Trimming took 2 bases from V and 2 from J, leaving 22 bases between them. Germline CDR1 reads LGHNA; CDR2 reads YSLEER.

There are a few counts of this clone. This rearrangement joins TRBV6-4 to TRBJ1-1; D uncertain. CDR3 length equals 14 residues. CDR1 and CDR2 from the germline V gene are MRHNA and SNTAGT. V was trimmed by 0 bases and J by 1 base, leaving 6 bases between them. The CDR3, as DNA: TGTGCCAGCAGTGACTCATATGAGAACACTGAAGCTTTCTTT. It translates to CASSDSYENTEAFF.

The CDR3 DNA sequence: TGTGCCAGCAGCTTAGCGTCCGTCTTGAATGAGCAGTTCTTC. It translates to CASSLASVLNEQFF. The chain couples TRBV11-2 to TRBJ2-1; D unclear. CDR3 length: 14 amino acids. Germline V gives CDR1 SGHAT, CDR2 FQNNGV. V was pared by 1 base and J by 7 bases, with 11 bases between.

The chain is built from TRBV11-2 and TRBJ1-2, with TRBD1 matching 8 bases. Germline trimming cut 4 bases from V and 8 bases from J; bases unmatched to any gene: 9. This CDR3 is 14 amino acids long. The germline CDR1 and CDR2 sequences are SGHAT and FQNNGV. The CDR3 sequence: CASSSFLQGVGYTF. The CDR3 nucleotides read TGTGCCAGCAGCTCTTTTTTACAGGGGGTAGGCTACACCTTC.

The chain is built from TRBV11-1 and TRBJ2-7, with D unclear. The CDR3 runs to 15 residues. Looked up from germline, CDR1 is SGHAT and CDR2 is FQDESV (reference sequence). Trimming left V 1 base short and J 4 bases short, with 14 bases between. The CDR3 DNA reads as TGTGCCAGCAGCTTAGAGCAGAAAGCTTCATACGAGCAGTACTTC. This gives the protein CASSLEQKASYEQYF.

The V call is TRBV28, the J call TRBJ1-4; D unclear. V shed 8 bases and J shed 0 bases, with 13 bases lying between them. The V gene's germline CDR1 is MDHEN and CDR2 SYDVKM. The CDR3 runs to 15 residues. DNA of the CDR3: TGTGCCAGCGGGTTGGGTCCTGCAACTAATGAAAAACTGTTTTTT. Translating it yields CASGLGPATNEKLFF.

The chain combines TRBV11-1 with TRBJ2-3, with D possibly being TRBD1 (5 bases). Germline V gene lookup returns CDR1 SGHAT and CDR2 FQDESV (reference sequence). The ends were cut back, 6 bases at V and 3 bases at J, with 10 bases in the middle. The CDR3 runs 13 residues. Here the CDR3 reads CASRLTGTDTQYF. CDR3 nucleotide sequence: TGTGCCAGCAGATTAACAGGAACAGATACGCAGTATTTT.

A few counts support this clone. The chain recombines TRBV29-1 with TRBJ2-3, with TRBD2 matching 7 bases. Per germline, CDR1 SQVTM and CDR2 ANQGSEA. Unmatched junction bases numbered 12, after V lost 2 bases and J lost 4 bases. CDR3 length equals 16 residues. The CDR3 nucleotides read TGCAGCGTTGAAATCTCGCGGGAGAGTTTTGCAGATACGCAGTATTTT. The encoded protein is CSVEISRESFADTQYF.